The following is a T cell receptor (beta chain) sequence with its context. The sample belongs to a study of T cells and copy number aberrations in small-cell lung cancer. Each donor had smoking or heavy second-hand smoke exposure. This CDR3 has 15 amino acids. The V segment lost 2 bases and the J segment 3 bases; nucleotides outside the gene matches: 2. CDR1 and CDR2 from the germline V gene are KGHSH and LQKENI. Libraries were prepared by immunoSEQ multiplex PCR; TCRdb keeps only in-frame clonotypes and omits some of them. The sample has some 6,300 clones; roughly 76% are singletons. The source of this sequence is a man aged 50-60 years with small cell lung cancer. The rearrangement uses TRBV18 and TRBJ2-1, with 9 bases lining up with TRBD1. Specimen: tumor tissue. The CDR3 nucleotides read TGTGCCAGCTCACCAAGGGACAGGGTCTACAATGAGCAGTTCTTC. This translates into CASSPRDRVYNEQFF.